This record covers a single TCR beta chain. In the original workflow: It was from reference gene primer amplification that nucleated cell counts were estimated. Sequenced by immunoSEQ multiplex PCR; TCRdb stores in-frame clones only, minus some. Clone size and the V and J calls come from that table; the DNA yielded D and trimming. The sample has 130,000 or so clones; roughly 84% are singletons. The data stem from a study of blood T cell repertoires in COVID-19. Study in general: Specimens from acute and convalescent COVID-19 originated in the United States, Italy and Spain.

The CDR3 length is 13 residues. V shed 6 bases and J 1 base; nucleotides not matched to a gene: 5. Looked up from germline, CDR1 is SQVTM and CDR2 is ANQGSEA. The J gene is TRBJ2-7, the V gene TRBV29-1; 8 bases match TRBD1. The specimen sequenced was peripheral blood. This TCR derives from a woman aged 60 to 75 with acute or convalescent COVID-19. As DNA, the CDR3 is TGCAGCGTAACAGGGGGTGATTCCTACGAGCAGTACTTC. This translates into CSVTGGDSYEQYF.